This T cell receptor beta chain was retrieved from a study of OX40 agonist ivuxolimab in advanced cancers. For the wider study: Ivuxolimab was an agonistic, fully human IgG2 monoclonal antibody directed against OX40 (CD134), a costimulatory receptor. Intravenous ivuxolimab was administered to patients every 2 weeks at six dose levels: 0.01, 0.1, 0.3, 1.5, 3 and 10 mg/kg. The paper reports the monotherapy dose-escalation portion (N of about 50 patients) of the phase I ivuxolimab trial. Three dose-escalation patients achieved partial responses, one with hepatocellular carcinoma and two with cutaneous melanoma. The purpose of peripheral TCRbeta sequencing was to test whether ivuxolimab changed TCR sequence diversity and led to clonal T-cell expansion. Of the approximately 54 dose-escalation patients, hepatocellular carcinoma was present in some 19, melanoma in approximately 15, renal cell carcinoma in 9 and head and neck cancer in 9. Patients were allowed to have had prior anti-PD-1, anti-PD-L1 or anti-CTLA-4 therapy, and 30% to 40% of the dose-escalation patients had previously received checkpoint inhibitors. In the dose-escalation cohort, 82.7% of patients were male, and the mean age was roughly 60 years, with a range of 23 to 79. The research as a whole found: Low levels of normalized T-cell clonal expansion were also seen in some patients who did not respond. The antigen specificity of the clonally expanded peripheral T cells was not determined. In partial responders in the 0.1-3.0 mg/kg groups, normalized peripheral clonal expansion was found to be among the lowest, especially among CD8+ T cells. After ivuxolimab, more expanded clones were found on average in CD8+ T cells than in CD4+ T cells. At doses from 0.1 to 3.0 mg/kg, clonal expansion was seen in both CD4+ and CD8+ blood T cells between baseline and week 6.

Via the germline V gene, CDR1 is SGHTA and CDR2 FQGTGA. V sheds 3 bases and J sheds 5 bases, leaving 17 bases between their ends. The CDR3 covers 15 residues, taking in both the cysteine and the phenylalanine. Just the 45-base CDR3 DNA is kept, in frame starting at base 1. The table lists this clone with a count of one. Its target antigen remains unknown. Base quality data are lacking; no much larger clone is found one base away. Patients with a history of autoimmune disease or receiving systemic immunosuppression were excluded from the trial. Peripheral blood for TCR sequencing was collected from all dose cohorts at baseline, on cycle 4 day 1, and on cycle 7 day 1. Samples came from an open-label, multicenter, first-in-human phase I dose-escalation trial of ivuxolimab. Adults with locally advanced or metastatic melanoma, renal cell, hepatocellular, or head and neck squamous cell carcinoma were enrolled in the trial. Before TCR sequencing, CD4+ T cells and CD8+ T cells from peripheral blood were sorted into separate populations.

Genomic DNA was isolated from the sorted cells so that the TCRbeta CDR3 region could be sequenced. The immunoSEQ Assay was used for sequencing of TCRbeta CDR3 regions. TCRdb stores this immuneACCESS table with in-frame sequences only. Part of the clones is absent; in the studies checked, under half of the shortfall reflects unresolved V genes, and no reason is known for the rest. The sample table holds tens of thousands of clones, of which about 81% were seen once. The top ten clones comprise around 6.6% of the sample. The sample consisted of CD4+ or CD8+ T cells sorted from blood, taken in a trial of the OX40 agonist ivuxolimab. The TCR comes from an adult with an advanced solid tumor such as melanoma, head and neck, liver or kidney cancer. The sequence links TRBV7-3 to TRBJ2-7; the D gene is possibly TRBD1 or TRBD2, each agreeing over 5 bases. The CDR3 reads as follows: CASSFTRDPGDEQYF. The DNA reads TGTGCCAGCAGCTTCACCCGGGACCCGGGCGACGAGCAGTACTTC.